These 22 T cell receptor beta chains share one sample of origin, sequenced in a study of blood T cells in healthy people across ages. For the second PCR, which ran for about 6 to 11 cycles, a sample-barcoded 5' primer and a J-beta primer mix were used. TCRdb redid the calling of the 5' RACE reads with MiXCR, one entry per CDR3 protein. The sample lists some 710,000 distinct CDR3 sequences, about 20% seen once, with 20% to 25% in the top ten. Sequenced sample: blood. These TCRs come from an older man in good health.

This clonotype was seen more than once but under ten times. J is TRBJ2-3 and V is TRBV4-3; weak D call: TRBD2 (6 bases). V shed 2 bases and J shed 4 bases, with 13 bases lying between them. Germline-derived CDR1 and CDR2 are LGHNA and YSLEER. This CDR3 has 15 amino acids. This CDR3 is CASSQPGASADTQYF. The CDR3 DNA reads TGCGCCAGCAGCCAACCTGGGGCTAGCGCAGATACGCAGTATTTT.

The rearrangement links TRBV5-5 to TRBJ2-2; a possible D gene is TRBD1 (5 bases). Germline V gives CDR1 SGHKS, CDR2 YYEKEE (reference sequence). This CDR3 is built from 16 residues. V was pared by 4 bases and J by 5 bases, with 18 bases between. This chain's CDR3 is CASSTAPTALTGELFF. As DNA, the CDR3 is TGTGCCAGCAGCACCGCGCCGACAGCCCTAACCGGGGAGCTGTTTTTT.

This clonotype was detected once. This chain connects TRBV4-2 to TRBJ1-2; 8 bases map to TRBD1. The junction had 7 bases not matched to a gene; V was cut back by 1 base and J by 6 bases. The germline V gene has CDR1 LGHNA and CDR2 YNFKEQ. This CDR3 has 15 amino acids. CDR3 nucleotide sequence: TGTGCCAGCAGCCAAGCCCTGGGACAGGCCCATGGCTACACCTTC. It translates to CASSQALGQAHGYTF.

CDR3 protein: CSAREQALANYGYTF. CDR3 nucleotide sequence: TGCAGTGCTAGAGAGCAGGCCCTAGCTAACTATGGCTACACCTTC. The chain employs TRBV20-1 and TRBJ1-2, with D unclear. Looked up from germline, CDR1 is DFQATT and CDR2 is SNEGSKA (reference sequence). The CDR3 is made up of 15 amino acids. Deletions cut 0 bases from V and 0 bases from J, with 11 bases between.

Notes on this clonotype: One junction end does not reproduce the germline sequence, and a read error may be involved. The chain employs TRBV12-3 or TRBV12-4 and TRBJ1-3; no definite D call. This CDR3 contains 12 residues. Written as DNA, the CDR3 is TGTGCCAGCAGGGTCCTAGGAAACACCATGTATTTT. Protein sequence: CASRVLGNTMYF.

This clonotype showed up just a few times. The chain uses TRBV10-3 and TRBJ2-5, with D uncertain. Trimming stripped 8 bases from V and 1 base from J, with 8 bases between. This CDR3 is built from 12 residues. Germline values: CDR1 ENHRY, CDR2 SYGVKD. The CDR3 DNA is TGTGCCATCGGGCCCCCCCAAGAGACCCAGTACTTC. It specifies CAIGPPQETQYF.

Comment on this clonotype: One end of the junction varies from germline; a read error may be responsible. This chain links TRBV20-1 with TRBJ2-5; D remains ambiguous. Germline V gene lookup returns CDR1 DFQATT and CDR2 SNEGSKA (reference sequence). CDR3 length: 11 residues. DNA for the CDR3: TGCGGTGCTGCCCTCCAAGAGACCCAGTACTTC. Its translation: CGAALQETQYF.

This clonotype was seen a few times. The CDR3, as DNA: TGCAGCGCAGCGGGAGTGGTTTTTTCAGCGGGGACCGGGGAGCTGTTTTTT. It specifies CSAAGVVFSAGTGELFF. The chain is built from TRBV29-1 and TRBJ2-2; 8 nucleotides match TRBD2. This CDR3 has 17 residues. V lost 7 bases to trimming and J lost 5 bases; unmatched junction nucleotides: 18. The V gene's germline CDR1 is SQVTM and CDR2 ANQGSEA.

The genes are TRBV12-3 or TRBV12-4 and TRBJ1-2; TRBD1 agrees at 7 bases. The length of the CDR3 is 14 residues. Germline trimming cut 6 bases from V and 7 bases from J; bases unmatched to any gene: 11. The CDR3 here is CASSQIDRVVGYTF. In DNA form, the CDR3 reads TGTGCCAGCAGCCAAATAGACAGGGTTGTTGGCTACACCTTC.

The rearrangement joins TRBV12-3 or TRBV12-4 to TRBJ1-6, with no clear D. There are 14 residues in the CDR3. The V end lost 7 bases, the J end lost 2 bases, and 9 bases lay between the germline ends. CDR3 nucleotides: TGTGCCAGCACCCCTGGGGCCTATAATTCACCCCTCCACTTT. Its translation is CASTPGAYNSPLHF.

This clonotype was detected a few times. The chain couples TRBV20-1 to TRBJ2-7; 7 positions agree with TRBD1. Germline assignment: CDR1 DFQATT and CDR2 SNEGSKA (reference sequence). The CDR3 is 14 amino acids. CDR3 sequence: CSLSTGQFGDEQYF. For the CDR3, the DNA is TGCAGCCTCTCAACGGGACAGTTTGGCGACGAGCAGTACTTC.

This clonotype was counted a few times. The chain joins TRBV5-6 to TRBJ2-5, with 7 positions matching TRBD2. The tail of the sequence fits TRBJ2-1 better, so the J call may be wrong. CDR3 length: 12 residues. Germline CDR1 reads SGHDT; CDR2 reads YYEEEE. CDR3 DNA sequence: TGTGCCAGCAGCAGCGGACTAGTCGAGCAGTTCTTC. This translates into CASSSGLVEQFF.

This clonotype has a handful of counts. This chain joins TRBV12-3 or TRBV12-4 and TRBJ2-7; no definite D call. Trimming took 6 bases from V and 2 from J, leaving 8 bases between them. The CDR3 is 12 amino acids. CDR3 DNA sequence: TGTGCCAGCAGGTTAACAACCTACGAGCAGTACTTC. Its translation: CASRLTTYEQYF.

The rearrangement uses TRBV7-2 and TRBJ1-6; D is ambiguous. This CDR3 spans 15 amino acids. Looked up from germline, CDR1 is SGHTA and CDR2 is FQGNSA. Trimming stripped 0 bases from V and 9 bases from J, with 12 bases between. The CDR3 coding sequence is TGTGCCAGCAGCTTAGCGCTCCCGAGGAGTTCACCCCTCCACTTT. This codes for CASSLALPRSSPLHF.

The chain combines TRBV3-1 with TRBJ2-5; TRBD2 agrees at 12 bases. The CDR3 runs to 17 residues. Germline assignment: CDR1 LGHDT and CDR2 YNNKEL (reference sequence). The junction had 8 bases not matched to a gene; V was cut back by 1 base and J by 5 bases. CDR3 sequence reads: CASSQVIPSGGAETQYF. In DNA form, the CDR3 reads TGTGCCAGCAGCCAAGTGATCCCTAGCGGGGGGGCGGAGACCCAGTACTTC.

This clonotype occurred a few times. This sequence joins TRBV7-9 and TRBJ2-1; 8 bases are a match to TRBD2. The DNA matches TRBJ2-7 better at its end, which makes the J call doubtful. Germline V lookup: CDR1 SEHNR, CDR2 FQNEAQ (reference sequence). The CDR3 has 14 amino acids. The DNA of the CDR3 is TGTGCCAGCAGCGAGACTAGCGTCTCCTACGAGCAGTACGTC. This encodes CASSETSVSYEQYV.

V and J are TRBV6-5 and TRBJ2-1; D may be TRBD1 or TRBD2 (5 bases each). Germline V CDR1 and CDR2: MNHEY, SVGAGI. Trimming took off 4 bases at V and 4 bases at J, with 20 bases between the two ends. The CDR3 is made up of 17 amino acids. CDR3 in amino acids: CASSSVGTPPGYNEQFF. The CDR3 region has the DNA TGTGCCAGCAGTTCTGTTGGGACCCCCCCGGGGTACAATGAGCAGTTCTTC.

This clonotype was seen a few times. The chain uses TRBV6-6 and TRBJ1-3; no firm D call. The length of the CDR3 is 14 residues. Germline lookup yields CDR1 MNHNY and CDR2 SVGAGI (reference sequence). V dropped 8 bases and J dropped 3 bases, with 14 bases sitting between them. The CDR3, as DNA: TGTGCCAGCCGGCCGGGGAATAGTGGAAACACCATATATTTT. Residues: CASRPGNSGNTIYF.

There are a few counts of this clonotype. The genes are TRBV9 and TRBJ1-2; TRBD1 is a possible D gene (5 bases). This CDR3 comprises 14 residues. V lost 0 bases to trimming and J lost 6 bases, with 12 bases between them. Per germline, CDR1 SGDLS and CDR2 YYNGEE. CDR3 sequence reads: CASSVGGGGHGYTF. The DNA of the CDR3 is TGTGCCAGCAGCGTAGGTGGCGGGGGTCATGGCTACACCTTC.

The chain joins TRBV6-6 to TRBJ1-1; the D is unclear. This CDR3 contains 16 residues. Trimming pared 2 bases from V and 2 bases from J, leaving 15 bases between. Per the germline V gene, CDR1 is MNHNY and CDR2 is SVGAGI (reference sequence). The CDR3 here is CASSYGLSSGNTEAFF. The CDR3 region has the DNA TGTGCCAGCAGTTACGGCCTTTCCTCGGGAAACACTGAAGCTTTCTTT.

The chain carries TRBV5-1 and TRBJ2-5; either TRBD1 or TRBD2 may fit D (5 bases each). The DNA end favors TRBJ2-1, so the J call may be wrong. Germline CDR1 reads SGHRS; CDR2 reads YFSETQ. The CDR3 contains 13 residues. Written as DNA, the CDR3 is TGCGCCAGCAGCTCCGAGGGGCCCAATGAGCAGTTCTTC. Protein product: CASSSEGPNEQFF.

The chain recombines TRBV5-1 with TRBJ1-5; 7 nucleotides agree with TRBD1. V dropped 0 bases and J dropped 7; count of bases not matched to a gene: 7. Germline V gene lookup returns CDR1 SGHRS and CDR2 YFSETQ. CDR3 length equals 15 residues. CDR3 in amino acids: CASSLEGQFGQPQHF. The CDR3, as DNA: TGCGCCAGCAGCTTGGAGGGACAGTTTGGGCAGCCCCAGCATTTT.